The clone carrying this TCR beta chain was picked up many times. Its antigen is unidentified. Thyroid surgery was preceded by no treatment in any patient. Per the original data handling: Variation in CDR3 across clinicopathological groups served as the basis for constructing a distant-metastasis classifier in papillary thyroid cancer. TCRdb ran MiXCR on the PCR reads. The V and J calls follow TCRdb's processing rather than the paper's. The sample consists of 80,000 to 85,000 clones, about 12% of them appearing once. This specimen comes from a study of metastatic and nonmetastatic thyroid tumors. Study details: It was across blood and tumor or nodule tissue from malignant and benign thyroid patients that repertoires were compared.

General study findings and limits: It was reportedly found that TCR beta diversity was significantly higher in malignant thyroid tumors than in benign nodules, a difference seen in both blood and tumor samples.

The CDR3 is made up of 14 amino acids. The germline V gene encodes CDR1 SGHDT and CDR2 YYEEEE. Between the trimmed V and J ends, which lost 0 bases and 1 base, there was a span of 7 bases. Sequencing was done on a sample of tumor tissue. V and J are TRBV5-6 and TRBJ1-2; unclear D gene. The sequence derives from a female donor with papillary thyroid cancer or a benign thyroid nodule (not recorded which). Some clones in this sample may be carry-over from other donors' samples. CDR3 nucleotide sequence: TGTGCCAGCAGCTTGGACGCTTTTAACTATGGCTACACCTTC. Protein product: CASSLDAFNYGYTF.